This T cell receptor beta chain was recovered during a study of T cell responses to AZD1222 COVID-19 vaccine listed by TCRdb under 2021. Notes on the research overall: AZD1222 recipients with second doses at about 4 weeks or about 12 weeks were pooled, because spike-specific TCR depth and breadth did not differ between schedules. TCR sequencing covered roughly 230 trial participants: 207 given two doses of AZD1222 and 26 given two doses of MenACWY control vaccine. Trial participants were enrolled into age subgroups of 18-55, 56-69 and 70-plus years, which contained roughly 140, 27 and 60 TCR-sequenced participants, respectively. Overall results and qualifications from the work: Because no day 14 peak-response samples were available, repertoires were characterized only after the peak T cell response. Participants were mostly white British, with more females than males. The authors suggested clonal diversity may have been underestimated. Reportedly, close to half of the unique spike-specific TCRs recognized epitopes lying outside the regions that are mutated in the B.1.351 and B.1.1.7 variants. A significant rise in spike-specific TCR breadth and depth was observed after two AZD1222 doses relative to day 0 and relative to MenACWY recipients. Vaccine-associated CD4 TCRs spanned the whole spike protein, with dominant responses in regions 160-218 and 743-854. In the small 56-69-year group, the increase in depth fell short of significance, most likely because of low power. Conclusions about previously exposed vaccinees are limited, since just five or six AZD1222 recipients were seropositive for SARS-CoV-2 at baseline.

On this clone: Its specific antigen is unknown. Base-call qualities are not available, and no considerably larger clone is one nucleotide away.

What the time point label conveys for this sample: baseline before first vaccination. Vaccinee samples came from UK trials COV001 and COV002, including a single-blind randomized controlled phase 2/3 trial of AZD1222 (ChAdOx1 nCoV-19) in healthy adults. Trial participant PBMC samples were collected at day 0 and day 28 after the second dose for TCRbeta chain sequencing. Trimmed from V: 8 bases; trimmed from J: 5 bases; junction bases lacking a gene match: 9. Reading from cysteine to phenylalanine, the CDR3 counts 13 amino acids. The retained sequence is limited to the CDR3, 39 bases, with the frame set at the first base. The germline V gene (reference sequence) specifies GTSNPN as CDR1 and SVGIG as CDR2. The CDR3 regions of human TCRbeta chains were subjected to immunosequencing. Per the original workflow: Repertoire TCRs were checked for matches against a reference library of SARS-CoV-2-specific TCRs that had been generated using the MIRA antigen-specificity platform. Breadth was defined as the fraction of unique TCRs that were SARS-CoV-2-associated. Depth was defined as the fraction of total T cells that were SARS-CoV-2-associated. Using the MIRA data, every spike-specific TCR was mapped to the spike region that the TCR reacted to and assigned to either a CD4 or a CD8 class. Log10-transformed breadth and depth values were compared by one-way ANOVA with Sidak's multiple comparisons tests. TCRdb retrieved this table from immuneACCESS and kept in-frame rearrangements only. Not all clones are present; in checked studies, unresolved V genes account for under half, and no reason is known for the remainder. Clone size and the V and J calls come from that table; the DNA yielded D and trimming. The sample table shows tens of thousands of clones, and roughly 90% are seen once. In total, the top ten clones hold roughly 1.9% of the sample.

The chain is assembled from TRBV30 and TRBJ2-4; 7 central nucleotides agree with TRBD1. The TCR sequence derives from an adult in good health. The source was peripheral blood, collected on day 0 of AZD1222 vaccination. CDR3 protein: CAHRGRGENIQYF. The DNA is TGTGCCCACAGGGGAAGGGGCGAAAACATTCAGTACTTC.